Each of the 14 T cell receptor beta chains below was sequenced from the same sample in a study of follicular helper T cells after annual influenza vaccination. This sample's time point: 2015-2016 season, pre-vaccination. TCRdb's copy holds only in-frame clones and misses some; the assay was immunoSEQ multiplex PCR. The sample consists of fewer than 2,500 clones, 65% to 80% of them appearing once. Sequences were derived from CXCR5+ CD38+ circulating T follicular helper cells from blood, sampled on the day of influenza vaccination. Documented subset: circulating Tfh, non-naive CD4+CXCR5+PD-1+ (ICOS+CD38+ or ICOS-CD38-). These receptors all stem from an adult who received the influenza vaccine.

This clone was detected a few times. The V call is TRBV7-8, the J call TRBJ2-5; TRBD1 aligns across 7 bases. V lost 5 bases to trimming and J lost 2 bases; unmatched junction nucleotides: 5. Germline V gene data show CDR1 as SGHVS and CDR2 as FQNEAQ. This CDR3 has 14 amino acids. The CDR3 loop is CASSRDSLQETQYF. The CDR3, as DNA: TGTGCCAGCAGCCGGGACAGCTTACAAGAGACCCAGTACTTC.

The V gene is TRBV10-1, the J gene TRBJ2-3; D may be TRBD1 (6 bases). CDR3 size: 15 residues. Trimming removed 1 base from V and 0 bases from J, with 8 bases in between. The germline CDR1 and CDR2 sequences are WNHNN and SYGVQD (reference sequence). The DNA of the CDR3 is TGCGCCAGCAGTGAGTGGCAGGGGAGCACAGATACGCAGTATTTT. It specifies CASSEWQGSTDTQYF.

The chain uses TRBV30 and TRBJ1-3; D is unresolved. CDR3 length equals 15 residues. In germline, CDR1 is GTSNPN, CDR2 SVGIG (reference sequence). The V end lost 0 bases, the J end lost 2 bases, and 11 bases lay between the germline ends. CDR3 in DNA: TGTGCCTGGAGTGTAGGTACTGAAGCTGGAAACACCATATATTTT. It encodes CAWSVGTEAGNTIYF.

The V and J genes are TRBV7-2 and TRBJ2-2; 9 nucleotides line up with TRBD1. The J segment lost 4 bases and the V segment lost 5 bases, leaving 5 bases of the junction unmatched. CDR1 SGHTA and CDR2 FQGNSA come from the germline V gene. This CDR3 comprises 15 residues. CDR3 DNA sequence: TGTGCCAGCAGCCAACAGGGGGCAAGCACCGGGGAGCTGTTTTTT. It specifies CASSQQGASTGELFF. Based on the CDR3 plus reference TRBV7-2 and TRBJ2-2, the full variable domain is GAGVSQSPSNKVTEKGKDVELRCDPISGHTALYWYRQSLGQGLEFLIYFQGNSAPDKSGLPSDRFSAERTGGSVSTLTIQRTQQEDSAVYLCASSQQGASTGELFFGEGSRLTVL.

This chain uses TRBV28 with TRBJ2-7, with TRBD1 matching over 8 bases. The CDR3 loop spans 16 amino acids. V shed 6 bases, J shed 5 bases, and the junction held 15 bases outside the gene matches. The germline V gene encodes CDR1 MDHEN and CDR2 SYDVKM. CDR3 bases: TGTGCCAGCAGCAGGATCGGACAGGGTGGTAGGGACGAGCAGTACTTC. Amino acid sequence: CASSRIGQGGRDEQYF. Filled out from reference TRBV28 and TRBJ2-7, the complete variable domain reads DVKVTQSSRYLVKRTGEKVFLECVQDMDHENMFWYRQDPGLGLRLIYFSYDVKMKEKGDIPEGYSVSREKKERFSLILESASTNQTSMYLCASSRIGQGGRDEQYFGPGTRLTVT.

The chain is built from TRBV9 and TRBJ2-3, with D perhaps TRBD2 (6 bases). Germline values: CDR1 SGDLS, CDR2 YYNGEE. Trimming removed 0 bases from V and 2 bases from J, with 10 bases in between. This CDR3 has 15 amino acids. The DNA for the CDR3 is TGTGCCAGCAGCGTAGTAGGGGAGGTCACAGATACGCAGTATTTT. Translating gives CASSVVGEVTDTQYF.

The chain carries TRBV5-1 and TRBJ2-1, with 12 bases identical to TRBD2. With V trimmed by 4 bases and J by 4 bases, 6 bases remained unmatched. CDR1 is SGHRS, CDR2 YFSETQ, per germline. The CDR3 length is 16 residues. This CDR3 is CASSPHTSGGYNEQFF. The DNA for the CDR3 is TGCGCCAGCAGCCCACACACTAGCGGGGGGTACAATGAGCAGTTCTTC. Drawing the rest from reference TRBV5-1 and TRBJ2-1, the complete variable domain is KAGVTQTPRYLIKTRGQQVTLSCSPISGHRSVSWYQQTPGQGLQFLFEYFSETQRNKGNFPGRFSGRQFSNSRSEMNVSTLELGDSALYLCASSPHTSGGYNEQFFGPGTRLTVL.

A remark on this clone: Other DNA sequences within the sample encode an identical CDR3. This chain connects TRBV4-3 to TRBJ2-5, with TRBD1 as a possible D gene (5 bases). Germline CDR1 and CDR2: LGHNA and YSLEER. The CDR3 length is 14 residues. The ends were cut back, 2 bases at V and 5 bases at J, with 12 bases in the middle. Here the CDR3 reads CASSQHLKGETQYF. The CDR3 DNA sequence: TGCGCCAGCAGCCAACATCTTAAGGGGGAGACCCAGTACTTC.

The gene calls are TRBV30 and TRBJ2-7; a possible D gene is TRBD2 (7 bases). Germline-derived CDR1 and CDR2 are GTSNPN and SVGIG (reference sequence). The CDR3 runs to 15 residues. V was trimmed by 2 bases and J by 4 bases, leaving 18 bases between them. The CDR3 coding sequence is TGTGCCTGGAGTCCAAAGGGGGGGAAAAAATACGAGCAGTACTTC. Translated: CAWSPKGGKKYEQYF.

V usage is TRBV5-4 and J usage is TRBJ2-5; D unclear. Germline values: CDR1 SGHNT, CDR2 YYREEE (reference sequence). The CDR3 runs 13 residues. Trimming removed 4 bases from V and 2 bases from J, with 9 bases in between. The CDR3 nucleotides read TGTGCCAGCAGCGGAAATCTTCAAGAGACCCAGTACTTC. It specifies CASSGNLQETQYF.

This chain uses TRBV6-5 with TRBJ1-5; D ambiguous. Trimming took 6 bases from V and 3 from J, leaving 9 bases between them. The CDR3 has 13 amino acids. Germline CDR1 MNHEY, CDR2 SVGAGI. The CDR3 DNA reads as TGTGCCAGCAGATTAGGGAACAATCAGCCCCAGCATTTT. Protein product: CASRLGNNQPQHF.

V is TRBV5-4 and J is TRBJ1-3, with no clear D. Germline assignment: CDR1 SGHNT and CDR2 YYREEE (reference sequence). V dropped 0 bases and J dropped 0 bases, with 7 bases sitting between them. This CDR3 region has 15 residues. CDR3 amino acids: CASSLEINSGNTIYF. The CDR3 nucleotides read TGTGCCAGCAGCTTGGAGATCAACTCTGGAAACACCATATATTTT.

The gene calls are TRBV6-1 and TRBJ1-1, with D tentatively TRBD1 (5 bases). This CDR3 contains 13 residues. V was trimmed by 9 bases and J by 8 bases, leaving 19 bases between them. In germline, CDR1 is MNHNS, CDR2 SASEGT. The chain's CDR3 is CASSNEGSLEAFF. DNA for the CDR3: TGTGCCAGTTCCAACGAGGGGTCTTTGGAAGCTTTCTTT.

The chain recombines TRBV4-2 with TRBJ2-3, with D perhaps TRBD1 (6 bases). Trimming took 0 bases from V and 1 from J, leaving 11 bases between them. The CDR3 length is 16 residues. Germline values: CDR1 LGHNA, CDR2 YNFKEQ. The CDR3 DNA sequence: TGTGCCAGCAGCCAAGAGTTGGCAGGGGGCACAGATACGCAGTATTTT. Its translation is CASSQELAGGTDTQYF.